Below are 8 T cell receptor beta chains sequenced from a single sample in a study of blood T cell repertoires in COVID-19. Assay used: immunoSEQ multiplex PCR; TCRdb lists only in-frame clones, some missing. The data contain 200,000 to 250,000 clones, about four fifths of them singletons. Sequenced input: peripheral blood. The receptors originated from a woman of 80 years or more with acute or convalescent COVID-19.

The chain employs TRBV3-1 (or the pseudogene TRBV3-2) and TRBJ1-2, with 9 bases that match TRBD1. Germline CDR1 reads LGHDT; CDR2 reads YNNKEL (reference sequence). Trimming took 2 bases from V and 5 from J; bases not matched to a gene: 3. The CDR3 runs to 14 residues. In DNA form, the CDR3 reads TGTGCCAGCAGCCAATGGGACAGGGATTATGGCTACACCTTC. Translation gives CASSQWDRDYGYTF.

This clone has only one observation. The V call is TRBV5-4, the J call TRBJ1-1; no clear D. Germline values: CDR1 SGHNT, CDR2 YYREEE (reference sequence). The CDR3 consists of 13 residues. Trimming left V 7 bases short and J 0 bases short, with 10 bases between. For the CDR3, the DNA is TGTGCCAGCCTTAACGGGGTGAACACTGAAGCTTTCTTT. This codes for CASLNGVNTEAFF.

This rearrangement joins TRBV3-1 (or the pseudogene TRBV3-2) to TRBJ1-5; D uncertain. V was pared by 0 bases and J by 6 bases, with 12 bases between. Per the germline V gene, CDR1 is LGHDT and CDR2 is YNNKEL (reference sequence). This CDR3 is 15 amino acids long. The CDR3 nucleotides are TGTGCCAGCAGCCAAGATGTCAGTCGCAGTCAGCCCCAGCATTTT. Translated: CASSQDVSRSQPQHF.

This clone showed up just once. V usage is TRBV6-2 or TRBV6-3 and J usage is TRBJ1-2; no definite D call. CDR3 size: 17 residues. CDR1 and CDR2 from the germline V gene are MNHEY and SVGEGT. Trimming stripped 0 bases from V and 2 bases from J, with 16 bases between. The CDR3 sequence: CASSYSNLPGANYGYTF. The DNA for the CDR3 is TGTGCCAGCAGTTACTCGAACCTTCCGGGAGCGAACTATGGCTACACCTTC.

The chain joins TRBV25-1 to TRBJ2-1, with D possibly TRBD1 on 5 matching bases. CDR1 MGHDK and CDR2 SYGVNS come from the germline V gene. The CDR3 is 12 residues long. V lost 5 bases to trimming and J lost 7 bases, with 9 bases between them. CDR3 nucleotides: TGTGCCAGCAGTTGGGGCAAAAATGAGCAGTTCTTC. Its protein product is CASSWGKNEQFF.

The CDR3 reads CASSVAGLAPGNEQFF. In DNA form, the CDR3 reads TGTGCCAGCAGCGTAGCGGGACTAGCGCCAGGGAATGAGCAGTTCTTC. This rearrangement joins TRBV9 to TRBJ2-1, with 10 bases aligning to TRBD2. Germline V gene data show CDR1 as SGDLS and CDR2 as YYNGEE. Germline trimming cut 0 bases from V and 7 bases from J; bases unmatched to any gene: 7. CDR3 length: 16 residues.

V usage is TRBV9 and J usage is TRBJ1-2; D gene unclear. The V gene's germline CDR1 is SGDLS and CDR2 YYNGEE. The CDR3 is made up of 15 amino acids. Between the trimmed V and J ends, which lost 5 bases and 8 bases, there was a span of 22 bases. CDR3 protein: CASRTESDGLVGYTF. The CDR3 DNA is TGTGCCAGCAGAACTGAAAGCGACGGACTCGTGGGCTACACCTTC.

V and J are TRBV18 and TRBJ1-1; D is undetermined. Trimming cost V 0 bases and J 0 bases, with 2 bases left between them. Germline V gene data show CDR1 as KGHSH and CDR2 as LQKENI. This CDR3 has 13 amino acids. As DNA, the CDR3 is TGTGCCAGCTCACCACCCGTGAACACTGAAGCTTTCTTT. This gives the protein CASSPPVNTEAFF.